The 20 T cell receptor beta chains in this list originate from one sample, sequenced in a study of OX40 agonist ivuxolimab in advanced cancers. Clones were sequenced by immunoSEQ multiplex PCR, and TCRdb holds only the in-frame ones, with some missing. The data contain approximately 58,000 clones, around 90% of them singletons. The source material was CD4+ or CD8+ T cells sorted from blood, sampled in a trial of the OX40 agonist ivuxolimab. These receptors came from an adult with an advanced solid tumor such as melanoma, head and neck, liver or kidney cancer.

The gene calls are TRBV6-5 and TRBJ1-5, with D perhaps TRBD1 (5 bases). V gave up 11 bases and J gave up 3 bases, with 11 bases separating them. CDR1 and CDR2 (germline): MNHEY, SVGAGI. This CDR3 comprises 12 residues. This CDR3 reads CASGPPNQPQHF. The CDR3 coding sequence is TGTGCCTCGGGACCGCCCAATCAGCCCCAGCATTTT.

This clone was recorded once. The genes are TRBV6-5 and TRBJ2-2; tentative D call: TRBD1 (5 bases). CDR3 length: 15 amino acids. V lost 5 bases, J lost 5 bases, and 15 bases lay in between. CDR1 MNHEY and CDR2 SVGAGI come from the germline V gene. The DNA of the CDR3 is TGTGCCAGCAGTCCACCCGAAAGGGGAACCGGGGAGCTGTTTTTT. Residues: CASSPPERGTGELFF.

The genes are TRBV6-1 and TRBJ2-7; 7 bases map to TRBD1. Germline CDR1 is MNHNS and CDR2 is SASEGT. There are 17 residues in the CDR3. J lost 1 base, V lost 0 bases, and 9 bases had no gene match. This CDR3 reads CASSEAWMGTVSYEQYF. The CDR3, as DNA: TGTGCCAGCAGTGAAGCGTGGATGGGGACAGTTTCCTACGAGCAGTACTTC.

This clone was seen just once. This chain links TRBV5-5 with TRBJ2-1; D perhaps matches TRBD2 (6 bases). Deletions cut 4 bases from V and 4 bases from J, with 12 bases between. The CDR3 runs to 14 residues. From germline, CDR1 is SGHKS and CDR2 YYEKEE (reference sequence). The CDR3 protein is CASSTGDFYNEQFF. CDR3 sequence (DNA): TGTGCCAGCAGCACCGGGGACTTTTACAATGAGCAGTTCTTC.

This clone was observed once. V usage is TRBV7-9 and J usage is TRBJ2-5; 7 nucleotides line up with TRBD2. This CDR3 comprises 14 residues. Germline-derived CDR1 and CDR2 are SEHNR and FQNEAQ (reference sequence). The V segment lost 6 bases and the J segment 4 bases; nucleotides outside the gene matches: 8. CDR3 in DNA: TGTGCCAGCAGGCCTGGACTAGGCGGAGAGACCCAGTACTTC. It is translated as CASRPGLGGETQYF. The variable domain in full, with the rest retrieved from reference TRBV7-9 and TRBJ2-5, is DTGVSQNPRHKITKRGQNVTFRCDPISEHNRLYWYRQTLGQGPEFLTYFQNEAQLEKSRLLSDRFSAERPKGSFSTLEIQRTEQGDSAMYLCASRPGLGGETQYFGPGTRLLVL.

The rearrangement joins TRBV6-4 to TRBJ2-3; D uncertain. V lost 0 bases, J lost 0 bases, and 4 bases lay in between. Germline CDR1 and CDR2: MRHNA and SNTAGT. This CDR3 contains 14 residues. CDR3 sequence: CASSDSPSTDTQYF. In DNA, the CDR3 is TGTGCCAGCAGTGACTCACCTAGCACAGATACGCAGTATTTT.

This chain connects TRBV2 to TRBJ2-7; D perhaps matches TRBD2 (6 bases). The CDR3 has 14 amino acids. CDR1 SNHLY and CDR2 FYNNEI come from the germline V gene. Trimming removed 7 bases from V and 9 bases from J, with 22 bases in between. CDR3 bases: TGTGCCAGCATCGGCCCGAGGGTGGGCGGGACGCAGTACTTC. This encodes CASIGPRVGGTQYF.

This clone was picked up a small number of times. The rearrangement links TRBV19 to TRBJ2-3, with D tentatively TRBD1 (6 bases). V was cut by 5 bases and J by 2 bases, with 11 bases left in between. The CDR3 has 14 amino acids. Germline V lookup: CDR1 LNHDA, CDR2 SQIVND (reference sequence). The CDR3 bases are TGTGCCAGTAGTGATACAGGGTTCACAGATACGCAGTATTTT. Amino acid sequence: CASSDTGFTDTQYF.

The rearrangement joins TRBV28 to TRBJ2-5; possibly TRBD2 for D (5 bases). V was shortened by 4 bases and J by 7 bases, with 13 bases between the two germline ends. The CDR3 consists of 13 residues. CDR1 is MDHEN and CDR2 is SYDVKM in the germline V gene. This chain's CDR3 is CASSWTVLGTQYF. DNA of the CDR3: TGTGCCAGCAGTTGGACTGTTCTAGGGACCCAGTACTTC.

CDR3 loop: CASSLLKGADTEAFF. CDR3 bases: TGTGCCAGCAGTTTGCTGAAGGGGGCTGACACTGAAGCTTTCTTT. The chain carries TRBV28 and TRBJ1-1; 7 nucleotides align to TRBD1. Germline V lookup: CDR1 MDHEN, CDR2 SYDVKM. The V and J ends lost 3 bases and 3 bases, in that order; junction bases with no gene match: 7. The length of the CDR3 is 15 residues.

The chain combines TRBV28 with TRBJ2-5, with D maybe TRBD2 (6 bases). The end of the DNA is better explained by TRBJ2-7, so the J call may be wrong. Germline V CDR1 and CDR2: MDHEN, SYDVKM. The CDR3 has 12 amino acids. CDR3 sequence (DNA): TGTGCCAGCAGTCGGGGGATCTACGAGCAGTACTTC. Its protein is CASSRGIYEQYF.

The chain is built from TRBV28 and TRBJ1-2; possible D gene TRBD1, 6 bases. V lost 3 bases and J 1 base, leaving 6 bases between the germline ends. The CDR3 covers 13 residues. Germline lookup yields CDR1 MDHEN and CDR2 SYDVKM. CDR3 coding DNA: TGTGCCAGCAGTTTGGACAGTAACTATGGCTACACCTTC. Residues: CASSLDSNYGYTF.

This clone occurred a few times. CDR3 loop: CASSGDETQYF. Here the CDR3 DNA reads TGCGCCAGCAGTGGGGATGAGACCCAGTACTTC. The chain links TRBV5-1 to TRBJ2-5, with unresolved D. The CDR3 spans 11 residues. Germline V gene sequence: CDR1 SGHRS, CDR2 YFSETQ. V was clipped by 5 bases and J by 5 bases, with 7 bases between them. The entire variable domain, with the rest obtained from reference TRBV5-1 and TRBJ2-5, is as follows: KAGVTQTPRYLIKTRGQQVTLSCSPISGHRSVSWYQQTPGQGLQFLFEYFSETQRNKGNFPGRFSGRQFSNSRSEMNVSTLELGDSALYLCASSGDETQYFGPGTRLLVL.

There are a few counts of this clone. The chain employs TRBV6-5 and TRBJ1-3; 7 nucleotides agree with TRBD1. The germline gives CDR1 MNHEY, CDR2 SVGAGI. J gave up 0 bases and V 2 bases, and 1 base lay outside the gene matches. This CDR3 spans 15 amino acids. CDR3 in amino acids: CASSYGDSSGNTIYF. DNA for the CDR3: TGTGCCAGCAGTTACGGGGACAGCTCTGGAAACACCATATATTTT.

This chain links TRBV28 with TRBJ2-1; 7 bases match TRBD1. J was trimmed by 14 bases and V by 5 bases; bases with no gene match: 9. This CDR3 is 12 amino acids long. Germline V CDR1 and CDR2: MDHEN, SYDVKM. The DNA for the CDR3 is TGTGCCAGCAGTGAAGACAGGGTTCATGAGTTCTTC. Translated, it gives CASSEDRVHEFF.

The gene calls are TRBV5-5 and TRBJ2-5; 8 bases line up with TRBD1. J lost 3 bases, V lost 3 bases, and 4 bases had no gene match. This CDR3 region has 14 residues. Germline V CDR1 and CDR2: SGHKS, YYEKEE (reference sequence). CDR3 sequence reads: CASSWQGAEETQYF. The CDR3 DNA reads as TGTGCCAGCAGCTGGCAGGGGGCCGAAGAGACCCAGTACTTC.

V usage is TRBV30 and J usage is TRBJ1-5, with a weak D call TRBD1 (6 bases). The germline CDR1 and CDR2 sequences are GTSNPN and SVGIG (reference sequence). Trimming cost V 0 bases and J 4 bases, with 10 bases left between them. The CDR3 is 14 amino acids. DNA for the CDR3: TGTGCCTGGAGTGTTGGGACACTTAATCAGCCCCAGCATTTT. This gives the protein CAWSVGTLNQPQHF.

J is TRBJ1-2 and V is TRBV6-5; possible D gene TRBD1, 5 bases. The CDR3 loop spans 11 amino acids. Trimming shortened V by 7 bases and J by 4 bases, and 7 bases separated the two germline ends. Germline lookup yields CDR1 MNHEY and CDR2 SVGAGI. The CDR3 nucleotides read TGTGCCAGCACGACAGCCTATGGCTACACCTTC. This encodes CASTTAYGYTF.

The chain employs TRBV19 and TRBJ1-1; maybe TRBD1 (6 bases). Germline V gene lookup returns CDR1 LNHDA and CDR2 SQIVND (reference sequence). This CDR3 has 14 amino acids. The V and J ends lost 6 bases and 2 bases respectively, with 13 bases between them. DNA for the CDR3: TGTGCCAGTAGAGACGGACAGATAAACACTGAAGCTTTCTTT. It codes for CASRDGQINTEAFF.

This chain connects TRBV2 to TRBJ1-3, with D uncertain. Trimming took off 4 bases at V and 2 bases at J, with 12 bases between the two ends. Per the germline V gene, CDR1 is SNHLY and CDR2 is FYNNEI. The CDR3 loop spans 15 amino acids. The CDR3 loop reads CASSAMSGPGNTIYF. CDR3 nucleotide sequence: TGTGCCAGCAGTGCCATGAGTGGGCCTGGAAACACCATATATTTT.